The 19 T cell receptor beta chains below were found in one sample sequenced in a study of cytomegalovirus exposure and HLA in healthy donors. PCR amplification relied on 60 Vbeta primers (plus 13 Jbeta primers). Sequenced by immunoSEQ multiplex PCR; TCRdb stores in-frame clones only, minus some. In the table there are about 120,000 clones, approximately 84% of which are singletons. The sequenced material came from PBMCs. The source of these receptors is a man aged 18 to 29 in good health and CMV-seropositive.

V and J are TRBV19 and TRBJ2-7, with D possibly TRBD1 on 6 matching bases. The CDR3 totals 13 residues. Trimming cost V 10 bases and J 3 bases, with 16 bases left between them. The germline gives CDR1 LNHDA, CDR2 SQIVND (reference sequence). CDR3 amino acids: CATGGQGIYEQYF. The CDR3 nucleotides are TGTGCCACTGGTGGCCAGGGGATCTACGAGCAGTACTTC.

The chain joins TRBV19 to TRBJ1-4; no clear D gene. Germline V gene lookup returns CDR1 LNHDA and CDR2 SQIVND (reference sequence). The CDR3 extends over 16 amino acids. V was trimmed by 2 bases and J by 4 bases, leaving 14 bases between them. CDR3 nucleotides: TGTGCCAGTAGTATAATCCCAAGCCATGGTAATGAAAAACTGTTTTTT. Translating gives CASSIIPSHGNEKLFF.

This chain connects TRBV4-3 to TRBJ1-2, with D perhaps TRBD1 (6 bases). Germline CDR1 reads LGHNA; CDR2 reads YSLEER. The CDR3 is 16 amino acids. V was cut by 0 bases and J by 8 bases, with 19 bases left in between. In DNA, the CDR3 is TGCGCCAGCAGCCAAGATCGAAACAGGGATGCTGGCGGCTACACCTTC. This encodes CASSQDRNRDAGGYTF.

V and J are TRBV19 and TRBJ1-2; D unresolved. V was clipped by 3 bases and J by 7 bases, with 15 bases between them. Per germline, CDR1 LNHDA and CDR2 SQIVND (reference sequence). This CDR3 has 14 residues. This CDR3 is CASSIVWGDGGYTF. For the CDR3, the DNA is TGTGCCAGTAGTATTGTGTGGGGAGATGGTGGCTACACCTTC.

This rearrangement joins TRBV7-2 to TRBJ1-1; 8 positions match TRBD1. The trim removed 3 bases at V and 7 bases at J, leaving 7 bases unmatched. This CDR3 is built from 14 residues. Germline CDR1 and CDR2: SGHTA and FQGNSA. In nucleotides, the CDR3 is TGTGCCAGCAGCTTTAAAGGACAGGGTGGTGAAGCTTTCTTT. This sequence encodes CASSFKGQGGEAFF.

As to this clone: A junction boundary mismatches the germline segment, possibly from a read error. The chain uses TRBV7-9 and TRBJ2-3; D unresolved. CDR3 length: 16 residues. Germline CDR1 reads SEHNR; CDR2 reads FQNEAQ (reference sequence). CDR3 sequence (DNA): TGTTCCAGCAGCTTAGGGCCGACCGGGTTGACAGATACGCAGTATTTT. As protein: CSSSLGPTGLTDTQYF.

This chain connects TRBV7-9 to TRBJ1-5, with unresolved D. The CDR3 is made up of 14 amino acids. Trimming stripped 2 bases from V and 6 bases from J, with 11 bases between. Germline CDR1 reads SEHNR; CDR2 reads FQNEAQ (reference sequence). The CDR3 bases are TGTGCCAGCAGCTTAAATATGGAGGGTCAGCCCCAGCATTTT. Its protein product is CASSLNMEGQPQHF.

This chain's CDR3 is CASYGLEGDTNDYEQYF. DNA of the CDR3: TGTGCCAGCTATGGGCTTGAGGGGGACACGAATGACTACGAGCAGTACTTC. The gene calls are TRBV5-4 and TRBJ2-7; possible D gene TRBD1, 6 bases. This CDR3 is 17 amino acids long. The V and J ends lost 7 bases and 3 bases respectively, with 26 bases between them. The germline CDR1 and CDR2 sequences are SGHNT and YYREEE (reference sequence).

This rearrangement joins TRBV19 to TRBJ1-6; unclear D gene. The V end lost 2 bases, the J end lost 10 bases, and 9 bases lay between the germline ends. Germline CDR1 and CDR2: LNHDA and SQIVND (reference sequence). This CDR3 region has 13 residues. The CDR3 loop is CASSINGRSPLHF. The DNA for the CDR3 is TGTGCCAGTAGTATAAATGGTAGATCACCCCTCCACTTT.

This clone was picked up one time. The gene calls are TRBV5-1 and TRBJ2-7; 13 bases match TRBD2. Per germline, CDR1 SGHRS and CDR2 YFSETQ. This CDR3 contains 15 residues. Losses at the gene ends were 3 bases for V and 7 bases for J; bases not matched to a gene: 7. The CDR3 region is CASSSGLAGEGEQYF. CDR3 nucleotide sequence: TGCGCCAGCAGCTCCGGACTAGCGGGAGAGGGGGAGCAGTACTTC.

V and J are TRBV6-5 and TRBJ1-2; 9 bases agree with TRBD1. From germline, CDR1 is MNHEY and CDR2 SVGAGI. The CDR3 is 11 residues long. With 11 bases clipped from V and 10 bases from J, the junction kept 8 bases outside the gene matches. The CDR3 nucleotides are TGTGCCGTCGGGACAGGGATGTACTACACCTTC. Translation gives CAVGTGMYYTF.

V and J are TRBV5-4 and TRBJ1-1, with a possible D match to TRBD1 (6 bases). Trimming shortened V by 3 bases and J by 3 bases, and 12 bases separated the two germline ends. The CDR3 runs 14 residues. Germline CDR1 and CDR2: SGHNT and YYREEE (reference sequence). This CDR3 is CASSSRGQYTEAFF. The DNA of the CDR3 is TGTGCCAGCAGCTCACGCGGACAGTACACTGAAGCTTTCTTT.

This chain uses TRBV6-1 with TRBJ2-7, with D possibly matching TRBD2 (5 bases). The CDR3 contains 15 residues. V dropped 4 bases and J dropped 8 bases, with 21 bases sitting between them. Germline CDR1 MNHNS, CDR2 SASEGT. The CDR3 loop reads CASSVGVVRVGKQYF. CDR3 nucleotides: TGTGCCAGCAGTGTGGGAGTAGTTCGGGTGGGAAAGCAGTACTTC.

This clone was found once. This chain joins TRBV18 and TRBJ1-5; no clear D. The germline V gene encodes CDR1 KGHSH and CDR2 LQKENI. Trimming pared 1 base from V and 2 bases from J, leaving 3 bases between. This CDR3 is built from 13 residues. The CDR3 sequence: CASSPQRNQPQHF. DNA of the CDR3: TGTGCCAGCTCACCACAGCGCAATCAGCCCCAGCATTTT.

The rearrangement links TRBV6-5 to TRBJ1-2, with D unclear. The CDR3 length is 14 residues. The germline gives CDR1 MNHEY, CDR2 SVGAGI. The V end was cut by 6 bases, the J end by 4 bases, with 15 bases between. In DNA, the CDR3 is TGTGCCAGCAGCCGTTACGAGGCAACCTATGGCTACACCTTC. Protein product: CASSRYEATYGYTF.

Only a few counts were recorded for this clone. The chain employs TRBV6-5 and TRBJ2-2, with TRBD2 matching over 8 bases. This CDR3 comprises 13 residues. J was trimmed by 6 bases and V by 7 bases; bases with no gene match: 4. Germline V CDR1 and CDR2: MNHEY, SVGAGI. The CDR3 protein is CASKERESGELFF. Written as DNA, the CDR3 is TGTGCCAGCAAAGAGCGGGAGTCCGGGGAGCTGTTTTTT.

The chain links TRBV5-1 to TRBJ2-1; 11 bases agree with TRBD2. The V gene end was trimmed by 0 bases and the J gene end by 6 bases; junction bases not matched to a gene: 8. CDR1 SGHRS and CDR2 YFSETQ come from the germline V gene. This CDR3 contains 17 residues. The CDR3, as DNA: TGCGCCAGCAGCTTGGGGGGACTAGCGGATAATACCAATGAGCAGTTCTTC. Protein product: CASSLGGLADNTNEQFF.

The chain has TRBV4-1 and TRBJ2-2; possible D gene TRBD1, 5 bases. Germline CDR1 is MGHRA and CDR2 is YSYEKL. There are 16 residues in the CDR3. Trimming took 0 bases from V and 3 from J, leaving 11 bases between them. CDR3 bases: TGCGCCAGCAGCCAAGAATGGGGCAGGTACACCGGGGAGCTGTTTTTT. The encoded protein is CASSQEWGRYTGELFF.

This clone was picked up one time. The chain combines TRBV29-1 with TRBJ1-2, with a possible D match to TRBD1 (6 bases). V gave up 4 bases and J gave up 4 bases, with 13 bases separating them. Germline V gene sequence: CDR1 SQVTM, CDR2 ANQGSEA. The CDR3 runs 13 residues. The CDR3 DNA is TGCAGCGTTGTAAGGGACAAAGTCTATGGCTACACCTTC. Amino acid sequence: CSVVRDKVYGYTF.